The rows below give T cell receptor beta chains drawn from one sample of a study of breast tumors, draining lymph nodes, adjacent tissues. MiXCR was run by TCRdb on the multiplex PCR reads, yielding one entry per CDR3 protein. The table shows 180,000 or so distinct CDR3 sequences, with around 35% occurring only once. Sequencing input: axillary lymph node tissue. The receptor source for this set is a female donor with breast cancer. Some clones in this sample may be carry-over from other donors' samples. CDR3s include the opening cysteine and the closing phenylalanine or tryptophan. A D gene is named only where the DNA matches it firmly. Rows may omit the clone size; those that give it use once, few, many or a size class.

TGTGCCACCAGTGATCCACAGGGACAATATACAGATACGCAGTATTTT	CATSDPQGQYTDTQYF	NA	many	TRBJ2-3	TRBV24-1
TGCAGCGTTGAAGTATTGGAGTTGGCTAATGAAAAACTGTTTTTT	CSVEVLELANEKLFF	NA	NA	TRBJ1-4	TRBV29-1
TGTGCCAGCAGCTTAGGGATGGGAAACACCGGGGAGCTGTTTTTT	CASSLGMGNTGELFF	NA	many	TRBJ2-2	TRBV11-3
TGTGCCAGCAGTCACCCGCGGCGGCGCGTAGGGGGAAGCTCCTACGAGCAGTACTTC	CASSHPRRRVGGSSYEQYF	NA	NA	TRBJ2-7	TRBV6-6
TGTGCCACCAGCAGCGTTGGGACAGGGCTTGAGCAGTTCTTC	CATSSVGTGLEQFF	TRBD1	NA	TRBJ2-1	TRBV15
TGTGCCAGCAGCACGCTAGCGGTACACAATGAGCAGTTCTTC	CASSTLAVHNEQFF	TRBD2	many	TRBJ2-1	TRBV4-2
TGCGCCAGCAGTGCCCCGGGACAGGGGAATACGCAGTATTTT	CASSAPGQGNTQYF	TRBD1	NA	TRBJ2-3	TRBV5-1
TGTGCCAGCTCACCCGACAGGGAGGTTGAAGCTTTCTTT	CASSPDREVEAFF	TRBD1	NA	TRBJ1-1	TRBV18
TGCAGCGTTGATGAACAGGGGATCGGTAACACTGAAGCTTTCTTT	CSVDEQGIGNTEAFF	TRBD1	NA	TRBJ1-1	TRBV29-1
TGTGCCAGCAGTTCAACCACAGGGTTCAATCAGCCCCAGCATTTT	CASSSTTGFNQPQHF	NA	many	TRBJ1-5	TRBV27